A single sample gave rise to the 11 T cell receptor beta chains below, sequenced in a study of immune evolution from preneoplasia to lung adenocarcinoma listed by TCRdb under 2021. Library creation used the immunoSEQ multiplex PCR assay. Sourced from immuneACCESS, this table was stored by TCRdb with only in-frame sequences that have V and J called. A share of the clones is absent; for the studies checked, an unresolved V gene accounts for under half, and the remainder has no known explanation. Present in this sample are thousands of clones, roughly 83% of which were seen just once. The ten most abundant clones make up about 20% of the sample. What was sequenced was FFPE adjacent normal lung tissue. The receptors were sampled from a person aged 60-80 years with lung adenocarcinoma.

J is TRBJ2-7 and V is TRBV28; 9 positions agree with TRBD1. CDR1 MDHEN and CDR2 SYDVKM come from the germline V gene. The CDR3 covers 14 residues. V gave up 5 bases and J gave up 3 bases; unmatched junction bases: 5. The CDR3 protein is CASSRTGDNYEQYF. In nucleotides, the CDR3 is TGTGCCAGCAGTCGGACAGGGGATAACTACGAGCAGTACTTC.

The genes are TRBV7-2 and TRBJ1-5; D not resolved. This CDR3 has 15 residues. The germline V gene has CDR1 SGHTA and CDR2 FQGNSA. V was pared by 5 bases and J by 2 bases, with 13 bases between. CDR3 region: CASSGRVGGNQPQHF. CDR3 DNA: TGTGCCAGCAGCGGGAGGGTGGGTGGCAATCAGCCCCAGCATTTT. The whole variable domain, remainder taken from reference TRBV7-2 and TRBJ1-5, is GAGVSQSPSNKVTEKGKDVELRCDPISGHTALYWYRQSLGQGLEFLIYFQGNSAPDKSGLPSDRFSAERTGGSVSTLTIQRTQQEDSAVYLCASSGRVGGNQPQHFGDGTRLSIL.

This chain links TRBV18 with TRBJ1-3; unclear D gene. The CDR3 length is 13 residues. In germline, CDR1 is KGHSH, CDR2 LQKENI. The V end lost 6 bases, the J end lost 0 bases, and 6 bases lay between the germline ends. CDR3 loop: CASSPTSGNTIYF. Here the CDR3 DNA reads TGTGCCAGCTCTCCCACCTCTGGAAACACCATATATTTT.

The V and J genes are TRBV27 and TRBJ2-4; 9 positions agree with TRBD2. Germline values: CDR1 MNHEY, CDR2 SMNVEV (reference sequence). The V and J ends lost 7 bases and 0 bases, in that order; junction bases with no gene match: 7. The CDR3 contains 16 residues. The CDR3 spells CASNAGGALAKNIQYF. CDR3 sequence (DNA): TGTGCCAGCAACGCGGGAGGGGCCCTAGCCAAAAACATTCAGTACTTC.

The V gene is TRBV13, the J gene TRBJ1-1; a possible D gene is TRBD1 (5 bases). This CDR3 comprises 14 residues. Germline-derived CDR1 and CDR2 are PRHDT and FYEKMQ (reference sequence). Trimming pared 5 bases from V and 1 base from J, leaving 11 bases between. CDR3 sequence reads: CASSLGTENTEAFF. DNA of the CDR3: TGTGCCAGCAGCCTCGGGACGGAGAACACTGAAGCTTTCTTT.

The V call is TRBV18, the J call TRBJ1-1; D remains ambiguous. The V end lost 3 bases, the J end lost 3 bases, and 11 bases lay between the germline ends. CDR3 length: 14 residues. Germline CDR1 reads KGHSH; CDR2 reads LQKENI. In nucleotides, the CDR3 is TGTGCCAGCTCACCGGCGCAGAGGGACACTGAAGCTTTCTTT. It yields the protein CASSPAQRDTEAFF.

This clone occurred once. This chain joins TRBV9 and TRBJ2-2; D unclear. This CDR3 spans 13 amino acids. The V end lost 3 bases, the J end lost 4 bases, and 7 bases lay between the germline ends. Germline-derived CDR1 and CDR2 are SGDLS and YYNGEE. The CDR3, as DNA: TGTGCCAGCAGCGGACACTTCACCGGGGAGCTGTTTTTT. Its protein product is CASSGHFTGELFF.

This clone occurred a few times. The gene calls are TRBV7-3 and TRBJ1-5; D might be TRBD1 (6 bases). Looked up from germline, CDR1 is SGHTA and CDR2 is FQGTGA. The CDR3 covers 20 residues. The germline V and J ends were trimmed by 5 bases and 4 bases, with 30 bases remaining between them. The CDR3 here is CASSLTGALPSIRQNQPQHF. The CDR3 nucleotides read TGTGCCAGCAGCCTTACGGGGGCCCTCCCTTCAATAAGACAGAATCAGCCCCAGCATTTT.

V gene TRBV5-4 combines with J gene TRBJ1-1, with D possibly being TRBD1 (5 bases). Trimming took off 1 base at V and 3 bases at J, with 7 bases between the two ends. CDR3 length: 13 amino acids. CDR1 and CDR2 from the germline V gene are SGHNT and YYREEE (reference sequence). The CDR3 sequence: CASSLSGDTEAFF. The CDR3 nucleotides read TGTGCCAGCAGCTTGTCGGGGGACACTGAAGCTTTCTTT.

CDR3 sequence reads: CASSQGNEQYF. In nucleotides, the CDR3 is TGCGCCAGCAGCCAAGGGAACGAGCAGTACTTC. The chain has TRBV4-1 and TRBJ2-7, with no clear D. The CDR3 is 11 amino acids. V dropped 1 base and J dropped 5 bases, with 3 bases sitting between them. Germline values: CDR1 MGHRA, CDR2 YSYEKL.

This rearrangement joins TRBV5-6 to TRBJ2-7, with no clear D. Germline V gene data show CDR1 as SGHDT and CDR2 as YYEEEE. The CDR3 sequence is 14 residues long. Trimming shortened V by 0 bases and J by 2 bases, and 9 bases separated the two germline ends. CDR3 DNA sequence: TGTGCCAGCAGCTTGGTTTCCCTCCCCTACGAGCAGTACTTC. This codes for CASSLVSLPYEQYF.